The 30 T cell receptor beta chains in this list originate from one sample, sequenced in a study of human T cells and chemical hapten exposure. Time point reported: patch test 2, 6 weeks after DPC sensitization. Treatment reported: therapeutic diphenylcyclopropenone sensitization with weekly scalp DPC. TCRdb re-derived calls from the RACE reads in MiXCR, one entry per CDR3 protein. The sample lists fewer than 85,000 distinct CDR3 sequences, 10% occurring once. This sample comprised whole blood, obtained in connection with sensitization to the hapten diphenylcyclopropenone (DPC). Source of these receptors: a young woman with alopecia areata. Some clones in this sample may be carry-over from other donors' samples.

Ten or more counts support this clonotype. The J gene is TRBJ2-2, the V gene TRBV29-1; 7 positions agree with TRBD1. V dropped 7 bases and J dropped 5; count of bases not matched to a gene: 7. Looked up from germline, CDR1 is SQVTM and CDR2 is ANQGSEA. This CDR3 is built from 13 residues. The CDR3 DNA reads as TGCAGCGCTAGGACAGGAGGAACCGGGGAGCTGTTTTTT. This codes for CSARTGGTGELFF.

This clonotype was observed many times. The chain recombines TRBV7-2 with TRBJ2-7; TRBD2 aligns across 13 bases. J gave up 1 base and V 5 bases, and 8 bases lay outside the gene matches. The V gene's germline CDR1 is SGHTA and CDR2 FQGNSA. This CDR3 has 17 residues. CDR3 sequence (DNA): TGTGCCAGCAGCCGTGGGACTAGCGGGAAAACGTCCTACGAGCAGTACTTC. It encodes CASSRGTSGKTSYEQYF.

The chain uses TRBV20-1 and TRBJ1-6; D gene ambiguous. This CDR3 region has 12 residues. Per the germline V gene, CDR1 is DFQATT and CDR2 is SNEGSKA (reference sequence). Trimming removed 0 bases from V and 8 bases from J, with 5 bases in between. CDR3 sequence (DNA): TGCAGTGCTAGAGATGGAGATTCACCCCTCCACTTT. It specifies CSARDGDSPLHF.

With respect to this clonotype: This may be a read error, as it is one base from a much larger clone. The genes are TRBV29-1 and TRBJ2-3; 11 nucleotides agree with TRBD2. CDR1 and CDR2 (germline): SQVTM, ANQGSEA. The CDR3 is made up of 12 amino acids. The CDR3 loop reads CRPVAGGGTQYF. CDR3 nucleotide sequence: TGCCGCCCGGTAGCGGGAGGGGGTACGCAGTATTTT.

There are many counts of this clonotype. V usage is TRBV28 and J usage is TRBJ2-1; tentatively, D is TRBD1 (6 bases). The CDR3 has 15 residues. The V gene's germline CDR1 is MDHEN and CDR2 SYDVKM. Deletions cut 5 bases from V and 5 bases from J, with 16 bases between. This CDR3 reads CASSPRQAVHNEQFF. The CDR3 DNA follows: TGTGCCAGCAGTCCTAGACAGGCTGTACACAATGAGCAGTTCTTC. Complete variable domain (other parts from reference TRBV28 and TRBJ2-1): DVKVTQSSRYLVKRTGEKVFLECVQDMDHENMFWYRQDPGLGLRLIYFSYDVKMKEKGDIPEGYSVSREKKERFSLILESASTNQTSMYLCASSPRQAVHNEQFFGPGTRLTVL.

This clonotype was seen many times. The chain carries TRBV18 and TRBJ2-3; 7 bases are a match to TRBD2. The trim removed 8 bases at V and 1 base at J, leaving 3 bases unmatched. The CDR3 totals 13 residues. Germline V CDR1 and CDR2: KGHSH, LQKENI. CDR3 residues: CASQGGGTDTQYF. In nucleotides, the CDR3 is TGTGCCAGCCAGGGAGGGGGCACAGATACGCAGTATTTT.

The chain employs TRBV28 and TRBJ2-5; D is ambiguous. Germline V gives CDR1 MDHEN, CDR2 SYDVKM. Trimming shortened V by 3 bases and J by 4 bases, and 12 bases separated the two germline ends. The CDR3 has 14 amino acids. The CDR3 DNA follows: TGTGCCAGCAGTTTTTATACCCGCGGAGAGACCCAGTACTTC. It encodes CASSFYTRGETQYF.

This chain links TRBV5-1 with TRBJ2-7; 9 nucleotides align to TRBD1. The V gene end was trimmed by 4 bases and the J gene end by 3 bases; junction bases not matched to a gene: 8. CDR1 and CDR2 from the germline V gene are SGHRS and YFSETQ. This CDR3 is 15 amino acids long. The CDR3 loop is CASSPGQGPFYEQYF. The CDR3 coding sequence is TGCGCCAGCAGCCCGGGACAGGGCCCGTTCTACGAGCAGTACTTC.

This clonotype was counted ten times or more. The chain recombines TRBV2 with TRBJ2-1; 10 positions agree with TRBD2. This CDR3 region has 16 residues. Trimming cost V 7 bases and J 12 bases; bases outside gene matches: 18. Germline V lookup: CDR1 SNHLY, CDR2 FYNNEI. CDR3 DNA sequence: TGTGCCAGCATAAGCTCAATGGTCCTAGCGGGAGTACCGCAGTTCTTC. Translating gives CASISSMVLAGVPQFF.

This clonotype was seen at least ten times. The V gene is TRBV7-2, the J gene TRBJ2-2, with D maybe TRBD2 (6 bases). V gave up 5 bases and J gave up 0 bases, with 10 bases separating them. The germline V gene has CDR1 SGHTA and CDR2 FQGNSA. This CDR3 is built from 15 residues. DNA of the CDR3: TGTGCCAGCAGCCTCACTAGCTCGAACACCGGGGAGCTGTTTTTT. Amino acid sequence: CASSLTSSNTGELFF.

In its sample, this clonotype was seen a few times. The chain joins TRBV20-1 to TRBJ2-1; possibly TRBD2 for D (6 bases). Germline V gene lookup returns CDR1 DFQATT and CDR2 SNEGSKA (reference sequence). Deletions cut 6 bases from V and 4 bases from J, with 10 bases between. This CDR3 has 12 residues. The CDR3 is CSARLGYNEQFF. The CDR3 bases are TGCAGTGCGAGACTAGGTTACAATGAGCAGTTCTTC.

This clonotype came up once. This rearrangement joins TRBV28 to TRBJ2-1; 10 bases fit TRBD2. The CDR3 covers 14 residues. Per germline, CDR1 MDHEN and CDR2 SYDVKM. Trimming cost V 5 bases and J 4 bases; bases outside gene matches: 2. CDR3 in amino acids: CASSGLAAYNEQFF. CDR3 DNA: TGTGCCAGCAGTGGACTAGCGGCGTACAATGAGCAGTTCTTC.

This clonotype was recorded many times. The chain has TRBV18 and TRBJ2-6, with D perhaps given as TRBD1 or TRBD2 (5 bases each). The V gene lost 0 bases and the J gene lost 0 bases, with 12 bases spanning the gap. The CDR3 is 18 residues long. Germline lookup yields CDR1 KGHSH and CDR2 LQKENI. The CDR3 region is CASSPPSGHFSGANVLTF. As DNA, the CDR3 is TGTGCCAGCTCACCACCAAGCGGACACTTCTCTGGGGCCAACGTCCTGACTTTC. Variable domain in full (rest from reference TRBV18 and TRBJ2-6): NAGVMQNPRHLVRRRGQEARLRCSPMKGHSHVYWYRQLPEEGLKFMVYLQKENIIDESGMPKERFSAEFPKEGPSILRIQQVVRGDSAAYFCASSPPSGHFSGANVLTFGAGSRLTVL.

This clonotype was observed a handful of times. The chain has TRBV18 and TRBJ1-1; 8 bases are shared with TRBD1. Unmatched junction bases numbered 5, after V lost 3 bases and J lost 5 bases. The CDR3 is made up of 14 amino acids. Germline V gene sequence: CDR1 KGHSH, CDR2 LQKENI. CDR3 bases: TGTGCCAGCTCACCCCCGACAGGGGTTACTGAAGCTTTCTTT. Residues: CASSPPTGVTEAFF.

V gene TRBV2 combines with J gene TRBJ2-7, with a tentative D call TRBD1 (6 bases). Germline loops: CDR1 SNHLY, CDR2 FYNNEI. Between the trimmed V and J ends, which lost 5 bases and 7 bases, there was a span of 15 bases. The CDR3 sequence is 13 residues long. In DNA, the CDR3 is TGTGCCAGCAGTTACTCTACAGGGAAAGAGCAGTACTTC. It specifies CASSYSTGKEQYF.

The table lists this clonotype with a few counts. CDR3 bases: TGTGCCAGCAGTCTGCCCATAGACAGGGGAGGTCAGCCCCAGCATTTT. This gives the protein CASSLPIDRGGQPQHF. The chain combines TRBV12-3 or TRBV12-4 with TRBJ1-5, with 8 bases matching TRBD1. The CDR3 is 16 residues long. Trimming cost V 5 bases and J 6 bases; bases outside gene matches: 12.

This clonotype was seen repeatedly, ten times or more. The V call is TRBV20-1, the J call TRBJ2-1, with 10 positions matching TRBD1. The V and J ends lost 5 bases and 12 bases, in that order; junction bases with no gene match: 13. The CDR3 runs 14 residues. The germline V gene encodes CDR1 DFQATT and CDR2 SNEGSKA (reference sequence). The chain's CDR3 is CSAVGQGEMYGQFF. Written as DNA, the CDR3 is TGCAGTGCTGTAGGACAGGGGGAGATGTACGGGCAGTTCTTC.

With regard to this clonotype: A much larger clone differs by one base, so this may be a read error. The gene calls are TRBV27 and TRBJ1-5; D is uncertain. The CDR3 consists of 15 residues. The germline V gene has CDR1 MNHEY and CDR2 SMNVEV (reference sequence). As DNA, the CDR3 is TGTGCCAGCAGTTTATTCCGGGGTATGAAATGGCCCAAGCATTTT. This codes for CASSLFRGMKWPKHF.

At least ten counts were recorded for this clonotype. The V and J genes are TRBV7-2 and TRBJ2-7; 7 bases fit TRBD2. The V segment lost 5 bases and the J segment 2 bases; nucleotides outside the gene matches: 9. The CDR3 loop spans 15 amino acids. Germline V gene data show CDR1 as SGHTA and CDR2 as FQGNSA. CDR3 nucleotide sequence: TGTGCCAGCAGCCCGATGGGTAGCGGGCCCTACGAGCAGTACTTC. It specifies CASSPMGSGPYEQYF.

In this sample, this clonotype turned up many times. The genes are TRBV29-1 and TRBJ2-7; TRBD1 matches 9 bases. The CDR3 covers 14 residues. Losses at the gene ends were 7 bases for V and 7 bases for J; bases not matched to a gene: 14. CDR1 and CDR2 from the germline V gene are SQVTM and ANQGSEA. The CDR3, as DNA: TGCAGCGGAGGGACAGGGCGACTAATGCGTGAGCAGTACTTC. This encodes CSGGTGRLMREQYF.

In this sample, this clonotype turned up many times. The genes are TRBV29-1 and TRBJ2-2; no clear D. V was pared by 6 bases and J by 0 bases, with 8 bases between. Germline V lookup: CDR1 SQVTM, CDR2 ANQGSEA. The CDR3 runs to 13 residues. CDR3 loop: CSVGTPNTGELFF. Written as DNA, the CDR3 is TGCAGCGTGGGCACCCCGAACACCGGGGAGCTGTTTTTT.

There are many counts of this clonotype. This sequence joins TRBV6-2 or TRBV6-3 and TRBJ2-4; 10 nucleotides align to TRBD1. The germline CDR1 and CDR2 sequences are MNHEY and SVGEGT. V gave up 4 bases and J gave up 8 bases; unmatched junction bases: 5. CDR3 length equals 14 residues. The CDR3 DNA sequence: TGTGCCAGCAGTTCACTGGACAGGGGGGACATTCAGTACTTC. It translates to CASSSLDRGDIQYF.

The gene calls are TRBV11-2 and TRBJ2-7; TRBD1 might be the D (6 bases). CDR3 length: 18 amino acids. V lost 5 bases to trimming and J lost 3 bases, with 26 bases between them. Germline V gives CDR1 SGHAT, CDR2 FQNNGV. The CDR3 DNA is TGTGCCAGCAGCCGGAACTCACCCTCGTCGGGACACCACTACGAGCAGTACTTC. Protein: CASSRNSPSSGHHYEQYF.

This clonotype was counted at least ten times. This chain uses TRBV30 with TRBJ2-3; D remains ambiguous. The CDR3 sequence is 14 residues long. The V end was cut by 4 bases, the J end by 3 bases, with 14 bases between. CDR1 is GTSNPN, CDR2 SVGIG, per germline (reference sequence). CDR3 in amino acids: CAWMSTTGTDTQYF. In DNA form, the CDR3 reads TGTGCCTGGATGTCCACGACCGGAACAGATACGCAGTATTTT.

The J gene is TRBJ2-7, the V gene TRBV5-1, with D perhaps being TRBD1 or TRBD2 (5 bases each). The V end was cut by 3 bases, the J end by 3 bases, with 10 bases between. CDR1 and CDR2 from the germline V gene are SGHRS and YFSETQ. The length of the CDR3 is 13 residues. CDR3 DNA: TGCGCCAGCAGCTGGGACGGAAGCTACGAGCAGTACTTC. Amino acid sequence: CASSWDGSYEQYF.

This clonotype was counted many times. This chain links TRBV6-6 with TRBJ1-4; D remains ambiguous. Germline V gene lookup returns CDR1 MNHNY and CDR2 SVGAGI (reference sequence). CDR3 length equals 14 residues. V lost 4 bases and J 7 bases, leaving 13 bases between the germline ends. The CDR3: CASSSPGGREKLFF. CDR3 in DNA: TGTGCCAGCAGTTCCCCCGGCGGGCGTGAAAAACTGTTTTTT.

This clonotype appeared a few times. This chain links TRBV5-1 with TRBJ2-5, with 11 bases matching TRBD2. V was pared by 1 base and J by 5 bases, with 7 bases of the junction left unmatched. Germline V gene sequence: CDR1 SGHRS, CDR2 YFSETQ. There are 16 residues in the CDR3. In nucleotides, the CDR3 is TGCGCCAGCAGCTTGAGTCTAGCGGGAGGATTGGAGACCCAGTACTTC. It codes for CASSLSLAGGLETQYF.

In this sample, this clonotype turned up a few times. The chain joins TRBV10-3 to TRBJ2-1, with 9 bases identical to TRBD1. This CDR3 has 13 amino acids. Looked up from germline, CDR1 is ENHRY and CDR2 is SYGVKD. Unmatched junction bases numbered 5, after V lost 6 bases and J lost 8 bases. For the CDR3, the DNA is TGTGCCATCAGGGGGACAGGGAATGATGAGCAGTTCTTC. Translation gives CAIRGTGNDEQFF.

This clonotype was seen repeatedly, ten times or more. The CDR3 DNA is TGTGCCACCAGCAACCAGGCTAGCGGGGTAGGTGAGCAGTTCTTC. Its translation is CATSNQASGVGEQFF. V is TRBV15 and J is TRBJ2-1; 9 bases are a match to TRBD2. Trimming at V came to 4 bases and at J to 9 bases, leaving 10 bases not matched to a gene. Germline CDR1 is LNHNV and CDR2 is YYDKDF (reference sequence). The CDR3 loop spans 15 amino acids.

This clonotype has a count of ten or more. The chain combines TRBV6-2 or TRBV6-3 with TRBJ2-1, with TRBD1 matching 7 bases. The germline gives CDR1 MNHEY, CDR2 SVGEGT. With 8 bases clipped from V and 6 bases from J, the junction kept 4 bases outside the gene matches. CDR3 size: 12 residues. The CDR3 DNA reads TGTGCCAGCCGGGACAGCTTCAATGAGCAGTTCTTC. Its protein product is CASRDSFNEQFF.